Presented here are 18 T cell receptor beta chains from one specimen sequenced in a study of sequential checkpoint blockade in melanoma. Sequenced by immunoSEQ multiplex PCR; TCRdb stores in-frame clones only, minus some. Altogether thousands of clones are present, 23% being singletons, with the ten largest covering around 11%. Stated treatment: randomized to nivolumab then ipilimumab (arm A) or the reverse (arm B). The input for sequencing was tumor tissue (inferred from file names), taken from a patient given nivolumab and ipilimumab in sequence. The source is a human donor with melanoma.

The J gene is TRBJ1-5, the V gene TRBV5-1, with TRBD1 matching 8 bases. CDR1 and CDR2 (germline): SGHRS, YFSETQ. The J segment lost 1 base and the V segment lost 4 bases, leaving 4 bases of the junction unmatched. The CDR3 consists of 15 residues. The CDR3 nucleotides are TGCGCCAGCAGCCAACAGGGGGGGAGCAATCAGCCCCAGCATTTT. It is translated as CASSQQGGSNQPQHF.

CDR3 nucleotide sequence: TGCGCCAGCAGCCAAGAACTAGCGGGGGCCTTCAACACCGGGGAGCTGTTTTTT. This gives the protein CASSQELAGAFNTGELFF. The chain links TRBV1 to TRBJ2-2; TRBD2 is taken as the D call from the table, unchecked against the DNA. TRBV1 is deemed a pseudogene. The CDR3 length is 18 residues.

The V gene is TRBV28, the J gene TRBJ1-1, with D perhaps matching TRBD1 (5 bases). The CDR3 extends over 14 amino acids. The ends were cut back, 3 bases at V and 4 bases at J, with 12 bases in the middle. Germline values: CDR1 MDHEN, CDR2 SYDVKM. The CDR3 nucleotides are TGTGCCAGCAGTTTTCACGGGGCCGTCACTGAAGCTTTCTTT. Its protein is CASSFHGAVTEAFF.

The rearrangement joins TRBV6-8 to TRBJ2-3; D is perhaps TRBD1 (6 bases). V lost 3 bases and J lost 1, with 11 bases in between. CDR3 length equals 15 residues. From germline, CDR1 is MNHGY and CDR2 SAAAGT. CDR3 nucleotides: TGTGCCAGCAGTTATGTGGGGGCGGGCACAGATACGCAGTATTTT. Amino acid sequence: CASSYVGAGTDTQYF.

This clone has ten or more counts. CDR3 in DNA: TGTGCCAGCAGTTCCGGACTAGCCCCACCCACAGATACGCAGTATTTT. As protein: CASSSGLAPPTDTQYF. The chain couples TRBV6-8 to TRBJ2-3; 8 bases line up with TRBD2. After removal of 4 bases from V and 2 bases from J, the junction contained 8 bases not matched to a gene. The CDR3 spans 16 residues. Germline CDR1 MNHGY, CDR2 SAAAGT.

The J gene is TRBJ2-1, the V gene TRBV18, with D perhaps TRBD1 (6 bases). Germline-derived CDR1 and CDR2 are KGHSH and LQKENI. The CDR3 sequence is 14 residues long. Trimming shortened V by 5 bases and J by 2 bases, and 10 bases separated the two germline ends. The CDR3 loop is CASSAQGAYNEQFF. As DNA, the CDR3 is TGTGCCAGCTCAGCACAGGGTGCCTACAATGAGCAGTTCTTC.

This clone came up many times. CDR3 sequence: CAISDGTSVTDTQYF. The CDR3 DNA sequence: TGTGCCATCAGCGACGGGACTAGCGTGACAGATACGCAGTATTTT. The chain is built from TRBV6-8 and TRBJ2-3; 10 bases match TRBD2. With V trimmed by 10 bases and J by 3 bases, 10 bases remained unmatched. The V gene's germline CDR1 is MNHGY and CDR2 SAAAGT. The CDR3 has 15 amino acids.

This clone has just a few counts. The genes are TRBV6-8 and TRBJ2-7, with 11 bases that match TRBD2. CDR3 size: 15 residues. With V trimmed by 7 bases and J by 1 base, 6 bases remained unmatched. Per germline, CDR1 MNHGY and CDR2 SAAAGT. In DNA form, the CDR3 reads TGTGCCAGCATGCGAGCTAGCGGGGGGTCCTACGAGCAGTACTTC. Amino acids: CASMRASGGSYEQYF.

This clone occurred a few times. This chain links TRBV10-3 with TRBJ2-2, with D perhaps matching TRBD2 (6 bases). The germline gives CDR1 ENHRY, CDR2 SYGVKD. The CDR3 loop spans 16 amino acids. The V and J ends lost 2 bases and 6 bases respectively, with 16 bases between them. CDR3 loop: CAISEERGGRPGELFF. The CDR3 coding sequence is TGTGCCATCAGTGAGGAAAGGGGAGGAAGGCCCGGGGAGCTGTTTTTT.

In its sample, this clone is medium-sized. The chain joins TRBV30 to TRBJ2-1; no definite D call. This CDR3 has 13 amino acids. With 0 bases removed from V and 4 bases from J, the gap between germline ends came to 7 bases. Germline CDR1 and CDR2: GTSNPN and SVGIG (reference sequence). The CDR3: CAWSVSAYNEQFF. For the CDR3, the DNA is TGTGCCTGGAGTGTCAGCGCGTACAATGAGCAGTTCTTC.

The chain has TRBV29-1 and TRBJ1-2; D not certain. Germline-derived CDR1 and CDR2 are SQVTM and ANQGSEA. The CDR3 totals 13 residues. The germline V and J ends were trimmed by 4 bases and 4 bases, with 13 bases remaining between them. CDR3 sequence: CSVGRDLTYGYTF. The CDR3 bases are TGCAGCGTTGGTCGTGACCTGACCTATGGCTACACCTTC.

V gene TRBV28 combines with J gene TRBJ2-1; D perhaps matches TRBD2 (5 bases). Between the trimmed V and J ends, which lost 4 bases and 5 bases, there was a span of 18 bases. Germline CDR1 reads MDHEN; CDR2 reads SYDVKM. This CDR3 comprises 16 residues. The CDR3 DNA sequence: TGTGCCAGCAGTTCCCGGACGGAGGTTACTCACAATGAGCAGTTCTTC. Translated, it gives CASSSRTEVTHNEQFF.

This clone was observed many times. The gene calls are TRBV6-8 and TRBJ2-2; perhaps TRBD1 as D (6 bases). Trimming stripped 6 bases from V and 2 bases from J, with 16 bases between. The CDR3 is 16 amino acids. In germline, CDR1 is MNHGY, CDR2 SAAAGT. For the CDR3, the DNA is TGTGCCAGCAGCCTACAGGGACCTACTAACACCGGGGAGCTGTTTTTT. This codes for CASSLQGPTNTGELFF.

Here the CDR3 DNA reads TGCGCCAGCAGCCAAGACAAGGCGGGAGACTATGGCTACACCTTC. Amino acids: CASSQDKAGDYGYTF. The gene calls are TRBV4-1 and TRBJ1-2; D remains ambiguous. The ends were cut back, 0 bases at V and 3 bases at J, with 11 bases in the middle. This CDR3 contains 15 residues. The germline CDR1 and CDR2 sequences are MGHRA and YSYEKL.

This clone was observed at least ten times. This chain connects TRBV11-3 to TRBJ2-1; perhaps TRBD2 as D (7 bases). Trimming took 0 bases from V and 7 from J, leaving 16 bases between them. Germline values: CDR1 SGHNT, CDR2 YENEEA. This CDR3 comprises 16 residues. The CDR3 DNA reads TGTGCCAGCAGCTTAGACACGTGGGGGGGCAATAATGAGCAGTTCTTC. Amino acid sequence: CASSLDTWGGNNEQFF.

The chain employs TRBV6-8 and TRBJ1-5; D is undetermined. The CDR3 is 15 residues long. Germline V lookup: CDR1 MNHGY, CDR2 SAAAGT. Trimming pared 6 bases from V and 2 bases from J, leaving 14 bases between. The CDR3 bases are TGTGCCAGCAGCCCGGCCCTGGCTGGCAATCAGCCCCAGCATTTT. Protein sequence: CASSPALAGNQPQHF.

V and J are TRBV28 and TRBJ2-1; possible D gene TRBD1, 5 bases. Trimming stripped 5 bases from V and 6 bases from J, with 14 bases between. Germline V CDR1 and CDR2: MDHEN, SYDVKM. This CDR3 is 14 amino acids long. This chain's CDR3 is CASSPFDSGNEQFF. CDR3 in DNA: TGTGCCAGCAGTCCGTTTGACAGTGGCAATGAGCAGTTCTTC.

The chain links TRBV6-8 to TRBJ2-5, with TRBD1 as a possible D gene (6 bases). The CDR3 has 14 residues. The V end lost 5 bases, the J end lost 9 bases, and 19 bases lay between the germline ends. Germline V gene lookup returns CDR1 MNHGY and CDR2 SAAAGT. The CDR3 protein is CASSDFGQLLAQYF. CDR3 DNA: TGTGCCAGCAGTGACTTCGGACAGCTCTTGGCCCAGTACTTC.